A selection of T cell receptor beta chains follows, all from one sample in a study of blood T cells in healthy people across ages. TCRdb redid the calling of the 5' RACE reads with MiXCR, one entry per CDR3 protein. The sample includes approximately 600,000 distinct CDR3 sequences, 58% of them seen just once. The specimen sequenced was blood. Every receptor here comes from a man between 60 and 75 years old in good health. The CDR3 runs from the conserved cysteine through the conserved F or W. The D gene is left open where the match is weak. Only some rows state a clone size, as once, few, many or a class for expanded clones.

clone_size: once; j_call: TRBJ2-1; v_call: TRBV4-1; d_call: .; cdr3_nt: TGCGCCAGCAGCCAAGGCAATTCTTACAATGAGCAGTTCTTC; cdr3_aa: CASSQGNSYNEQFF
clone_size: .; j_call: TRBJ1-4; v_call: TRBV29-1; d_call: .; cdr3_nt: TGCAGCGCCAGATTAAATGAAAAACTGTTTTTT; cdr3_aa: CSARLNEKLFF
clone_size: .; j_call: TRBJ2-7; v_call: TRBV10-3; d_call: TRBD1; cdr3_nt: TGTGCCATCAGTCCGGGACAGGGTGTCTACGAGCAGTACTTC; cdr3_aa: CAISPGQGVYEQYF
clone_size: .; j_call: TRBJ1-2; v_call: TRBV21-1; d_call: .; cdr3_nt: TGTGCCAGCAGCAACAGGGACAGCACTAACTATGGCTACACCTTC; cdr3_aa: CASSNRDSTNYGYTF
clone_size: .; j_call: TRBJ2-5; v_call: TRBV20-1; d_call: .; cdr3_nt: TGCAGTGCTAGAGGGGGGTCAGGGTCACAAGAGACCCAGTACTTC; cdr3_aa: CSARGGSGSQETQYF
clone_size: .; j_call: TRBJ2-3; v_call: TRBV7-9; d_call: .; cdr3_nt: TGTGCCAGCAGCCCCCCCGCTGGGGGACTTGGGGGTACGCAGTATTTT; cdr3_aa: CASSPPAGGLGGTQYF
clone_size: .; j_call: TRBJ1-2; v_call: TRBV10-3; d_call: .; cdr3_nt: TGTGCCATCACTATCGGACAGTCCTCCTATGGCTACACCTTC; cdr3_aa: CAITIGQSSYGYTF
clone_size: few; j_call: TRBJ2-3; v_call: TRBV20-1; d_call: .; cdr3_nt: TGCAGTGCTAAGGACAAGATCATAGATACGCAGTATTTT; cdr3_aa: CSAKDKIIDTQYF
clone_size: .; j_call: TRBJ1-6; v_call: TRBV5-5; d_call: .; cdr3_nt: TGTGCCAGCAGCTTGGATGACGGGAATGGTTCACCCCTCCACTTT; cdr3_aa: CASSLDDGNGSPLHF
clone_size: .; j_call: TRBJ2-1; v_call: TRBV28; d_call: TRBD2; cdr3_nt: TGTGCCAGCAGTTCCGGGACTAGCGGGGGGGCGTATGAGCAGTTCTTC; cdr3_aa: CASSSGTSGGAYEQFF
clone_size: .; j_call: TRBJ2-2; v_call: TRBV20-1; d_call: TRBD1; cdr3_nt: TGCAGTGCTAGGCAGGGGGCGACCGGGGAGCTGTTTTTT; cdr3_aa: CSARQGATGELFF
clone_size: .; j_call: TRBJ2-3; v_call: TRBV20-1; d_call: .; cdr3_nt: TGCAGTGCTAGAGCCCCCAGTAGGGCGGACCGCACAGATACGCAGTATTTT; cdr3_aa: CSARAPSRADRTDTQYF
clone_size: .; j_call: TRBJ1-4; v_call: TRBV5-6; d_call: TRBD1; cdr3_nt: TGTGCCAGCAGCCCCCAACCGGGACAGGGAAATGAAAAACTGTTTTTT; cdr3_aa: CASSPQPGQGNEKLFF
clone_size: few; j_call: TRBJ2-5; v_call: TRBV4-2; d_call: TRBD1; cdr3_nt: TGTGCCAGCAGCCAAAGGGGACAGGGCCAAGAGACCCAGTACTTC; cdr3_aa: CASSQRGQGQETQYF
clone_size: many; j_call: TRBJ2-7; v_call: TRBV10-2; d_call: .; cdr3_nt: TGCGCCAGCACAGGGGTCGAGCAGTACTTC; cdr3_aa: CASTGVEQYF
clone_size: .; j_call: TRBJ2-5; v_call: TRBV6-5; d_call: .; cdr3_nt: TGTGCCAGCAGACCACAGATTCAAGAGACCCAGTACTTC; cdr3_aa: CASRPQIQETQYF
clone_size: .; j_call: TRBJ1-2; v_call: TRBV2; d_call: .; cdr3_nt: TGTGCCAGCAGCGAGGGGAGAATGTCTGTCTATGGCTACACCTTC; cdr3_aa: CASSEGRMSVYGYTF
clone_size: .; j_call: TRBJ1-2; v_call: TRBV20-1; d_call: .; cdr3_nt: TGCAGTGCTAGTGAGGGGAAAAACTATGGCTACACCTTC; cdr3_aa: CSASEGKNYGYTF
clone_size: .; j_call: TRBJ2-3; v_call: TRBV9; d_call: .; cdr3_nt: TGTGCCAGCAGCGTACCTAGCTCAGATACGCAGTATTTT; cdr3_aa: CASSVPSSDTQYF
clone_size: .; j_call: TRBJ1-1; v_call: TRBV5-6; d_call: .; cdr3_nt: TGTGCCAGCAGCTTGGAGGAGGGGAGAGCTTTCTTT; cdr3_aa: CASSLEEGRAFF
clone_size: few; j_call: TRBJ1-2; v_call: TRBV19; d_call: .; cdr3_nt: TGTGCCAGTAGTATGTTGCGGGATGGCTACACCTTC; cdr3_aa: CASSMLRDGYTF
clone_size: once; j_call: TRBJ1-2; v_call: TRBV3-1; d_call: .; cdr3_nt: TGTGCCAGCAGCCAAGATACAGGGTACTATGGCTACACCTTC; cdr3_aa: CASSQDTGYYGYTF
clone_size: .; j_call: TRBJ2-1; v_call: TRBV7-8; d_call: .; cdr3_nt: TGTGCCAGCAGCTTATCCGGGCCCGTTTCCTACAATGAGCAGTTCTTC; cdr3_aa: CASSLSGPVSYNEQFF
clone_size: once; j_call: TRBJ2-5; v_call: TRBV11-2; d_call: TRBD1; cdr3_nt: TGTGCCAGCAGCTTATTATTGGGACAGGGGTCGTGGGAGCAGTACTTC; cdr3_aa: CASSLLLGQGSWEQYF
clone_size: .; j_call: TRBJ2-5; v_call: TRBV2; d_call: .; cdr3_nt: TGTGCCAGCAGTGCTTCTAGGCAGGAGCAGTACTTC; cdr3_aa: CASSASRQEQYF
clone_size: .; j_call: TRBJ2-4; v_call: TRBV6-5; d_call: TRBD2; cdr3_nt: TGTGCCAGCAGTTACTCTGCTAGCGGGGCCAAAAACATTCAGTACTTC; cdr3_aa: CASSYSASGAKNIQYF
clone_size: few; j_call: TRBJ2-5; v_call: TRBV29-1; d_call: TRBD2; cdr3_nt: TGCAGCGTTGTTAGCGGGCCAAAGGGAGAGACCCAGTACTTC; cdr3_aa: CSVVSGPKGETQYF
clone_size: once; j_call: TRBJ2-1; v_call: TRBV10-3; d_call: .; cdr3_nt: TGTGCCATCAGTGAGTTTGGGGGAGGAAAGAAGTACAATGAGCAGTTCTTC; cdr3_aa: CAISEFGGGKKYNEQFF
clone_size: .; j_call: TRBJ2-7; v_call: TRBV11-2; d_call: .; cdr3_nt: TGCGCCAGCAGCTCATCGTCCAGGGCGCCCTACGAGCAGTACTTC; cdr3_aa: CASSSSSRAPYEQYF
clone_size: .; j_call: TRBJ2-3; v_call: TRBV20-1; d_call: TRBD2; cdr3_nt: TGCAGTGCTCTTCTAGCGGATAGCACAGATACGCAGTATTTT; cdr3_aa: CSALLADSTDTQYF
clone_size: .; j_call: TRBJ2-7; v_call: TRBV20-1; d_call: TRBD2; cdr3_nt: TGCAGTGCCCGTACCCTAGCGGGGGGGATCTACGAGCAGTACTTC; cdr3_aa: CSARTLAGGIYEQYF
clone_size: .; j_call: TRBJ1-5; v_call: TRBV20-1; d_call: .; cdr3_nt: TGCAGTGCTAAACTTTCCTCTGGGGATCAGCCCCAGCATTTT; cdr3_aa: CSAKLSSGDQPQHF
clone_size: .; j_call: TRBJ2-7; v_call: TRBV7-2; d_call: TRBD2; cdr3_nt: TGTGCCAGCAGCTTAGCCGCGGGGGGAAATGAGCAGTACTTC; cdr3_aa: CASSLAAGGNEQYF
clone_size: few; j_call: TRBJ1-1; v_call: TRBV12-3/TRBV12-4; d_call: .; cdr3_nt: TGTGCCAGCAGTTTTGCAGAGAACACTGAAGCTTTCTTT; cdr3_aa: CASSFAENTEAFF
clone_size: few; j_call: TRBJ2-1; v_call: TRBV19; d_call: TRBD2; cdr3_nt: TGTGCCAGTAGTTTCGGCGGGGGGGCCTACAATGAGCAGTTCTTC; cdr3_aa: CASSFGGGAYNEQFF
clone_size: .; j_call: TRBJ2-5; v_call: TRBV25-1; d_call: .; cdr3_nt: TGTGCCAGCTCACCGGGACGCGTGGGGATATCGGAGACCCAGTACTTC; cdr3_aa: CASSPGRVGISETQYF
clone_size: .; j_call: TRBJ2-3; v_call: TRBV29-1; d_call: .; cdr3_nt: TGCAGCGTTGAAGAATGGACACTGCCAGATACGCAGTATTTT; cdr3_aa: CSVEEWTLPDTQYF